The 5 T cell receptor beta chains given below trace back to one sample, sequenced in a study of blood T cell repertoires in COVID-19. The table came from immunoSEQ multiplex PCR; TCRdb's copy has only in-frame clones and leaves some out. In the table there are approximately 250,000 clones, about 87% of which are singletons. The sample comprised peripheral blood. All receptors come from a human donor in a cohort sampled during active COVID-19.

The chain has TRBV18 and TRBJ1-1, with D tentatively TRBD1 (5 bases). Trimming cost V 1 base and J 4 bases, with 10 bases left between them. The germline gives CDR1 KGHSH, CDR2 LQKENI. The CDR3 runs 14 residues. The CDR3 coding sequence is TGTGCCAGCTCACCACAGGGGCTGGGCACTGAAGCTTTCTTT. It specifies CASSPQGLGTEAFF. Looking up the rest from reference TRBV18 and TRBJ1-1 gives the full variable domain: NAGVMQNPRHLVRRRGQEARLRCSPMKGHSHVYWYRQLPEEGLKFMVYLQKENIIDESGMPKERFSAEFPKEGPSILRIQQVVRGDSAAYFCASSPQGLGTEAFFGQGTRLTVV.

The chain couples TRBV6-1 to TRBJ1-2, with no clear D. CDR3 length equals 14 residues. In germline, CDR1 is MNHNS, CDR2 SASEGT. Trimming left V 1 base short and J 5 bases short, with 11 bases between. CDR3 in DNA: TGTGCCAGCAGTGAAGGTCGGACTTCTTATGGCTACACCTTC. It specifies CASSEGRTSYGYTF.

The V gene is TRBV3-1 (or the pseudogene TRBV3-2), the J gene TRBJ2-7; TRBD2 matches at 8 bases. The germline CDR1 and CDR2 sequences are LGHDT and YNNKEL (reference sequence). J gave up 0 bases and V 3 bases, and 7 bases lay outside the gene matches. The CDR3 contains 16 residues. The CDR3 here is CASSHAGGGTSYEQYF. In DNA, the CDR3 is TGTGCCAGCAGCCATGCAGGCGGGGGGACCTCCTACGAGCAGTACTTC.

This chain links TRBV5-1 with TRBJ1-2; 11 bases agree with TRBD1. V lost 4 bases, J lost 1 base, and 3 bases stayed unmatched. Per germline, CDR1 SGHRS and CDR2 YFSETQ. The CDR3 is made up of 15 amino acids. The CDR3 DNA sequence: TGCGCCAGCAGCCTCGGGACAGGGGGTAACTATGGCTACACCTTC. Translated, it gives CASSLGTGGNYGYTF.

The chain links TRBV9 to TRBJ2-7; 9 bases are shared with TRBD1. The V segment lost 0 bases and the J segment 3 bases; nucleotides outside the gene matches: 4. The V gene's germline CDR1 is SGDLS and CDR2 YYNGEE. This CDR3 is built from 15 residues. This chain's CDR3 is CASSVAWTGDYEQYF. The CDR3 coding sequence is TGTGCCAGCAGCGTAGCATGGACAGGGGACTACGAGCAGTACTTC.